There are many counts of the clone carrying this T cell receptor (beta chain). What it binds is unknown. Semi-nested PCR with Nested Universal Primer A followed constant-region reverse priming of full-length variable regions. A single record per CDR3 protein comes from TCRdb applying MiXCR to the 5' RACE reads. This repertoire shows 20,000 to 25,000 distinct CDR3 sequences, 30% found once; its top ten account for roughly 2.4%. General study points: Whole repertoires were not studied in the larger cohort, only one V-J beta rearrangement. Tumor Tregs overlapped most with tumor, then blood, naive CD4+ cells. Tumor memory CD4+ T cell TCR gene usage was found to cluster with blood and lymph node memory CD4+ cells and with lymph node naive CD4+ cells.

Germline-derived CDR1 and CDR2 are SGHRS and YFSETQ. The length of the CDR3 is 14 residues. The germline V and J ends were trimmed by 4 bases and 4 bases, with 14 bases remaining between them. This receptor was taken from a female donor with breast cancer. Source material: tumor-infiltrating naive CD4+ T cells sorted from the breast tumor. Subset indicated: naive CD4+ T cells, CD4+CD45RA+CD25-. The V call is TRBV5-1, the J call TRBJ2-5; D remains unclear. CDR3 amino acids: CASSPRVGAETQYF. In DNA form, the CDR3 reads TGCGCCAGCAGCCCCCGGGTGGGCGCAGAGACCCAGTACTTC.